The present TCR beta chain was sequenced within a study of vaccination and CD4 T cells after COVID-19. Looking at the study overall: The convalescents comprised six males and four females, two of them Hispanic.

Regarding treatment: roughly 10-day PBMC culture with coronavirus spike peptide pools or control peptides (ViraFEST assay). The CDR3 length is 17 residues. Germline loops: CDR1 KGHDR, CDR2 SFDVKD. With V trimmed by 3 bases and J by 7 bases, 15 bases remained unmatched. As regards this clonotype: Its specificity is not known.

CD4+ T cells that had been cultured provided DNA sequenced with the Oncomine TCR Beta short-read assay. TCRdb ran MiXCR on the PCR reads and lists one entry per CDR3 protein. The sample includes more than 20,000 distinct CDR3 sequences, around 60% seen only once; the top ten take more than 10%. The sequenced sample was CD4+ T cells from blood, cultured in vitro, obtained after SARS-CoV-2 vaccination. The V call is TRBV24-1, the J call TRBJ1-2, with 8 bases matching TRBD1. The sequence was obtained from a human donor who received a COVID-19 vaccine. CDR3 DNA: TGTGCCACCAGTGATGAAACTCCGGGACAGGCTTCTTTTGGCTACACCTTC. Translated, it gives CATSDETPGQASFGYTF.